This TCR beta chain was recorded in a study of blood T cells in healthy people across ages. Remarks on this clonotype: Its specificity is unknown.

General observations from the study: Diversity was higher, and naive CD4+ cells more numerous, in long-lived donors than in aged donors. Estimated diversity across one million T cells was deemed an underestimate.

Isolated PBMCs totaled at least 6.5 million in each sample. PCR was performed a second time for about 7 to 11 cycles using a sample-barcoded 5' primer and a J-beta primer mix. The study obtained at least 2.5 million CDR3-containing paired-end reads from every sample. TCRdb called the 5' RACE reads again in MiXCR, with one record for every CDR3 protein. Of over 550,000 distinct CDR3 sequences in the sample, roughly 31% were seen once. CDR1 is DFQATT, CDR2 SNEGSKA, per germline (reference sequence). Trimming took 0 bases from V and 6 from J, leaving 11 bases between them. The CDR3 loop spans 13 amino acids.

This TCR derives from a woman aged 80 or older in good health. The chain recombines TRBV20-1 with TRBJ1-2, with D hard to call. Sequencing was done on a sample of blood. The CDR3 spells CSARDSLNHGYTF. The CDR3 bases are TGCAGTGCTAGAGATAGCCTCAATCATGGCTACACCTTC.